A selection of T cell receptor beta chains follows, all from one sample in a study of shared clonotypes between healthy human individuals. Data came from immunoSEQ multiplex PCR; TCRdb stores just in-frame clones and leaves some out. Among 85,000 to 100,000 clones listed, 60% to 75% were seen once. Material for sequencing was memory CD8+ T cells sorted from blood. The receptors shown here come from a man between 25 and 39 years old in good health. CDR3s include the opening cysteine and the closing phenylalanine or tryptophan. D genes are given only for firm matches. Rows may omit the clone size; those that give it use once, few, many or a size class.

abundance	v_gene	j_gene	d_gene	len	CDR3aa	CDR3nt
-	TRBV10-3	TRBJ2-6	-	14	CAIAAGAGANVLTF	TGTGCCATCGCGGCAGGGGCTGGGGCCAACGTCCTGACTTTC
-	TRBV30	TRBJ1-5	-	16	CAWSAPGQRIGQPQHF	TGTGCCTGGAGCGCCCCGGGCCAAAGAATAGGTCAGCCCCAGCATTTT
-	TRBV9	TRBJ2-3	-	15	CASSPRWGSTDTQYF	TGTGCCAGCAGCCCCCGATGGGGAAGCACAGATACGCAGTATTTT
few	TRBV5-1	TRBJ2-7	-	14	CASSWTSGSYEQYF	TGCGCCAGCAGCTGGACCAGTGGCTCCTACGAGCAGTACTTC
few	TRBV5-1	TRBJ2-3	TRBD2	18	CASSSGLWTSSSTDTQYF	TGCGCCAGCAGCTCGGGGCTGTGGACTAGCTCAAGCACAGATACGCAGTATTTT
-	TRBV28	TRBJ2-1	TRBD2	16	CASSLAGGGAENEQFF	TGTGCCAGCAGCCTGGCGGGAGGAGGGGCGGAGAATGAGCAGTTCTTC
once	TRBV11-1	TRBJ1-5	-	13	CASSFGGSQPQHF	TGTGCCAGCAGCTTTGGAGGAAGTCAGCCCCAGCATTTT
-	TRBV5-6	TRBJ2-1	TRBD2	15	CASSLVSGSLNEQFF	TGTGCCAGCAGCTTGGTTAGCGGGAGTCTGAATGAGCAGTTCTTC
few	TRBV6-5	TRBJ1-1	-	14	CASSLNQGGTEAFF	TGTGCCAGCAGCTTAAATCAGGGTGGCACTGAAGCTTTCTTT
-	TRBV28	TRBJ2-2	TRBD2	16	CASSTGREGPTGELFF	TGTGCCAGCAGTACCGGGCGGGAGGGCCCCACCGGGGAGCTGTTTTTT
many	TRBV30	TRBJ2-1	TRBD2	19	CAWSAWTSGLRSSYNEQFF	TGTGCCTGGAGTGCCTGGACTAGCGGGCTACGGAGCTCCTACAATGAGCAGTTCTTC
-	TRBV7-2	TRBJ2-6	-	15	CASSSHRSGANVLTF	TGTGCCAGCAGTTCTCACCGCTCTGGGGCCAACGTCCTGACTTTC
-	TRBV25-1	TRBJ2-1	TRBD2	15	CASSERIAGEMVEFF	TGTGCCAGCAGTGAAAGAATAGCGGGAGAAATGGTCGAGTTCTTC
-	TRBV29-1	TRBJ2-3	-	14	CSVGNGLSTDTQYF	TGCAGCGTTGGAAACGGCCTTAGCACAGATACGCAGTATTTT
-	TRBV5-6	TRBJ1-2	-	11	CASSDGYGYTF	TGTGCCAGCAGCGACGGCTATGGCTACACCTTC
once	TRBV19	TRBJ2-7	TRBD1	15	CASGQGMSSLYEQYF	TGTGCCAGCGGACAGGGGATGAGTTCCCTCTACGAGCAGTACTTC
-	TRBV6-1	TRBJ2-1	TRBD2	17	CASSEVSGRWSYNEQFF	TGTGCCAGCAGTGAGGTCAGCGGGAGATGGTCCTACAATGAGCAGTTCTTC
-	TRBV2	TRBJ2-1	-	16	CAGVDVGPRSYNEQFF	TGTGCCGGAGTTGACGTGGGCCCCCGCTCCTACAATGAGCAGTTCTTC
-	TRBV28	TRBJ2-7	-	20	CASSFIHRRTGGTSSYEQYF	TGTGCCAGCAGTTTCATCCACCGGCGGACAGGGGGGACTAGCAGCTACGAGCAGTACTTC
once	TRBV6-6	TRBJ1-1	-	13	CASWGRGNTEAFF	TGTGCCAGCTGGGGTAGGGGGAACACTGAAGCTTTCTTT
-	TRBV7-9	TRBJ1-5	-	15	CASSLDSGSNQPQHF	TGTGCCAGCAGCTTAGATTCGGGTAGCAATCAGCCCCAGCATTTT
-	TRBV5-8	TRBJ2-1	-	18	CASSQLEFTGSSYNEQFF	TGTGCCAGCAGCCAACTGGAGTTTACGGGGAGCTCCTACAATGAGCAGTTCTTC
-	TRBV6-6	TRBJ2-1	TRBD2	16	CASSYRAGEAYNEQFF	TGTGCCAGCAGTTATCGGGCGGGAGAGGCCTACAATGAGCAGTTCTTC
-	TRBV25-1	TRBJ2-5	-	13	CASSEGFQETQYF	TGTGCCAGCAGTGAGGGGTTTCAGGAGACCCAGTACTTC
-	TRBV15	TRBJ2-1	-	15	CATSRGSGGYNEQFF	TGTGCCACCAGCAGGGGGTCCGGTGGGTACAATGAGCAGTTCTTC
-	TRBV19	TRBJ2-5	TRBD2	15	CASSIGTSDKETQYF	TGTGCCAGTAGTATCGGGACTAGCGATAAAGAGACCCAGTACTTC
few	TRBV5-1	TRBJ2-7	-	14	CASSLGSLGGEQYF	TGCGCCAGCAGCTTGGGTTCTTTGGGCGGGGAGCAGTACTTC
-	TRBV14	TRBJ2-1	-	15	CASSQTVGSYNEQFF	TGTGCCAGCAGCCAAACGGTAGGCTCCTACAATGAGCAGTTCTTC
-	TRBV29-1	TRBJ2-2	TRBD1	16	CSVEDFGTGGRGELFF	TGCAGCGTTGAAGACTTCGGGACAGGGGGCCGGGGGGAGCTGTTTTTT
-	TRBV27	TRBJ2-3	-	17	CASSPQTGTESTDTQYF	TGTGCCAGCAGTCCGCAGACCGGGACGGAGAGCACAGATACGCAGTATTTT
many	TRBV27	TRBJ1-1	-	15	CASSLMPGTITEAFF	TGTGCCAGCAGTCTTATGCCCGGGACAATTACTGAAGCTTTCTTT
-	TRBV2	TRBJ2-3	-	12	CATRRSTDTQYF	TGTGCCACCCGGCGGAGCACAGATACGCAGTATTTT
-	TRBV7-9	TRBJ2-1	-	17	CASSPGATTNPYNEQFF	TGTGCCAGCAGCCCCGGGGCGACCACGAACCCCTACAATGAGCAGTTCTTC
-	TRBV7-9	TRBJ2-5	-	13	CASSLLPQETQYF	TGTGCCAGCAGCCTGCTCCCCCAAGAGACCCAGTACTTC
many	TRBV19	TRBJ2-1	-	16	CASSIRPESSYNEQFF	TGTGCCAGTAGTATCCGTCCAGAGAGCTCCTACAATGAGCAGTTCTTC
few	TRBV29-1	TRBJ1-1	-	12	CSVGYMGTEAFF	TGCAGCGTGGGGTACATGGGGACTGAAGCTTTCTTT
-	TRBV10-3	TRBJ1-2	-	18	CAISHPMGPGSPNYGYTF	TGTGCCATCAGTCACCCCATGGGTCCTGGGAGCCCTAACTATGGCTACACCTTC
-	TRBV5-4	TRBJ2-1	-	14	CASSPGGTLNEQFF	TGTGCCAGCAGCCCCGGAGGGACGCTCAATGAGCAGTTCTTC
-	TRBV30	TRBJ1-2	-	15	CAWSVRQGRGAGYTF	TGTGCCTGGAGTGTACGTCAGGGAAGAGGGGCCGGCTACACCTTC
-	TRBV6-1	TRBJ2-7	-	15	CASGSFRVGSYEQYF	TGTGCCAGCGGGTCTTTCAGGGTGGGTTCCTACGAGCAGTACTTC
-	TRBV5-6	TRBJ2-3	-	17	CASSKGYRDPSTDTQYF	TGTGCCAGCAGCAAGGGGTACCGGGACCCTAGCACAGATACGCAGTATTTT
-	TRBV28	TRBJ1-2	TRBD1	15	CASSRQGVSTYGYTF	TGTGCCAGCAGTCGCCAGGGGGTATCGACCTATGGCTACACCTTC
few	TRBV28	TRBJ2-6	-	17	CASSPQDSGSGANVLTF	TGTGCCAGCAGTCCACAGGACTCGGGTTCTGGGGCCAACGTCCTGACTTTC
-	TRBV10-1	TRBJ2-3	-	14	CASSETSSGDTQYF	TGCGCCAGCAGTGAAACTAGCAGTGGAGATACGCAGTATTTT
-	TRBV28	TRBJ2-3	-	15	CASSPRDGFTDTQYF	TGTGCCAGCAGTCCTCGGGACGGATTCACAGATACGCAGTATTTT
-	TRBV4-2	TRBJ1-2	-	16	CASSQEGATGTYGYTF	TGTGCCAGCAGCCAAGAAGGGGCCACAGGCACCTATGGCTACACCTTC
-	TRBV28	TRBJ2-7	-	12	CATEKGVYEQYF	TGTGCCACCGAGAAAGGGGTCTACGAGCAGTACTTC